This T cell receptor (beta chain) originates from a study of CD4 T cells in relation to SARS-CoV-2 and coronaviruses. Study-wide background: TCR beta CDR3s were sequenced after 10-day antigen culture of PBMCs. The negative reference was HIV-1 Nef peptide pool or peptide-free culture.

This table comes from immunoSEQ multiplex PCR, and its TCRdb copy is limited to in-frame clones, with some not included. The repertoire includes roughly 15,000 clones, about 79% of them detected once, and roughly 11% sits in the top ten. V gave up 1 base and J gave up 2 bases, with 11 bases separating them. The length of the CDR3 is 15 residues. Germline loops: CDR1 SGHRS, CDR2 YFSETQ. As to this clone: The antigen remains undetermined.

CD4+ T cells from unexposed donors were obtained before the COVID-19 pandemic (2011-2018). After roughly ten days of culture, CD4+ T cells were isolated. As cell numbers allowed, unexposed-donor CD4+ T cells faced SARS-CoV-2 S/N and four cold-coronavirus spikes. Overall study results and limits: In around 60% of donors, memory CD4+ clonotypes crossrecognized SARS-CoV-2 and at least one common cold coronavirus spike.

The TCR sequence derives from a human donor in good health. This chain joins TRBV5-1 and TRBJ2-3, with D possibly matching TRBD2 (5 bases). Specimen: CD4+ T cells from PBMCs, cultured in vitro. CDR3 protein: CASSLRGSYTDTQYF. The CDR3 DNA reads as TGCGCCAGCAGCTTGCGAGGGAGTTACACAGATACGCAGTATTTT. Full variable domain (outside the CDR3, taken from reference TRBV5-1 and TRBJ2-3): KAGVTQTPRYLIKTRGQQVTLSCSPISGHRSVSWYQQTPGQGLQFLFEYFSETQRNKGNFPGRFSGRQFSNSRSEMNVSTLELGDSALYLCASSLRGSYTDTQYFGPGTRLTVL.